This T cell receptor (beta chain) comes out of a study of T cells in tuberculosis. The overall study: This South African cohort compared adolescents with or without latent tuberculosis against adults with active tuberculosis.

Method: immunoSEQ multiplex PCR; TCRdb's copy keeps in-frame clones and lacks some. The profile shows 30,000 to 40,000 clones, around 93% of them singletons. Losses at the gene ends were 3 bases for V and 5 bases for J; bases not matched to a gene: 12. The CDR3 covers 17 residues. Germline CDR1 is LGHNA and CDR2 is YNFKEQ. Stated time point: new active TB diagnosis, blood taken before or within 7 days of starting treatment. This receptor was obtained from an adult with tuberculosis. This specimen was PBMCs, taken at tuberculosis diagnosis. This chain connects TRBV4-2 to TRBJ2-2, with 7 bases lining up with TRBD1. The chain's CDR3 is CASSQGRDRVVTGELFF. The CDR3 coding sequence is TGTGCCAGCAGCCAGGGTAGAGACAGGGTGGTGACCGGGGAGCTGTTTTTT.